These T cell receptor beta chains were read from a single sample in a study of Ad26.COV2.S vaccination and SARS-CoV-2 variants. Data came from immunoSEQ multiplex PCR; TCRdb stores just in-frame clones and leaves some out. This repertoire shows 430,000 or so clones, 80% to 95% found once; its top ten account for more than 9%. This sample comprised peripheral blood, obtained in a trial of Ad26.COV2.S vaccine versus placebo. These receptors all come from a person between 18 and 59 years old who received the Ad26.COV2.S COVID-19 vaccine or a placebo. CDR3s include the opening cysteine and the closing phenylalanine or tryptophan. The D gene is left open where the match is weak. Expanded clones are given a class, and other clones once, few, many or no size at all.

V: TRBV7-2; J: TRBJ1-3; D: NA; size: NA; CDR3: CASSSDSPSAGNTIYF; DNA: TGTGCCAGCAGCTCCGACAGTCCATCAGCGGGAAACACCATATATTTT
V: TRBV6-5; J: TRBJ2-3; D: NA; size: NA; CDR3: CASSSTGLGDTQYF; DNA: TGTGCCAGCAGCTCTACAGGTCTCGGAGATACGCAGTATTTT
V: TRBV9; J: TRBJ2-1; D: TRBD1; size: NA; CDR3: CASSAEGTGTNEQFF; DNA: TGTGCCAGCAGCGCAGAGGGGACAGGGACGAATGAGCAGTTCTTC
V: TRBV3-1/TRBV3-2; J: TRBJ2-7; D: TRBD1; size: NA; CDR3: CASSQTSGGAYEQYF; DNA: TGTGCCAGCAGCCAGACCTCAGGGGGCGCATACGAGCAGTACTTC
V: TRBV3-1/TRBV3-2; J: TRBJ2-7; D: TRBD2; size: NA; CDR3: CASSLGLAGAYEQYF; DNA: TGTGCCAGCAGCCTCGGACTAGCGGGAGCCTACGAGCAGTACTTC
V: TRBV10-3; J: TRBJ2-2; D: TRBD2; size: NA; CDR3: CAISEGGGTGELFF; DNA: TGTGCCATCAGTGAGGGGGGGGGCACCGGGGAGCTGTTTTTT
V: TRBV3-1/TRBV3-2; J: TRBJ2-1; D: NA; size: NA; CDR3: CASMQGAGTNEQFF; DNA: TGTGCCAGCATGCAAGGGGCAGGGACAAATGAGCAGTTCTTC
V: TRBV6-2/TRBV6-3; J: TRBJ1-2; D: TRBD1; size: NA; CDR3: CASSRQGGAHGYTF; DNA: TGTGCCAGCAGTCGGCAAGGGGGCGCACATGGCTACACCTTC
V: TRBV6-5; J: TRBJ1-4; D: TRBD1; size: NA; CDR3: CATQRGTGNEKLFF; DNA: TGTGCCACCCAGCGCGGGACAGGGAATGAAAAACTGTTTTTT
V: TRBV5-4; J: TRBJ2-2; D: TRBD2; size: NA; CDR3: CASSLLSGGNTGELFF; DNA: TGTGCCAGCAGCTTGCTAAGCGGGGGTAACACCGGGGAGCTGTTTTTT
V: TRBV20-1; J: TRBJ1-5; D: NA; size: NA; CDR3: CSASLPGGQPQHF; DNA: TGCAGTGCTAGTCTCCCAGGAGGACAGCCCCAGCATTTT
V: TRBV19; J: TRBJ1-6; D: NA; size: NA; CDR3: CASSISSTVRSYNSPLHF; DNA: TGTGCCAGTAGTATCTCCTCGACAGTCCGGTCATATAATTCACCCCTCCACTTT
V: TRBV25-1; J: TRBJ1-1; D: NA; size: NA; CDR3: CASTRNTEAFF; DNA: TGTGCCAGCACACGGAACACTGAAGCTTTCTTT
V: TRBV6-2/TRBV6-3; J: TRBJ2-1; D: NA; size: once; CDR3: CASSLYYNEQFF; DNA: TGTGCCAGCAGTTTGTACTACAATGAGCAGTTCTTC
V: TRBV18; J: TRBJ1-2; D: NA; size: NA; CDR3: CASSLPPLGQTGYGYTF; DNA: TGTGCCAGCTCACTCCCACCCCTCGGACAGACGGGTTATGGCTACACCTTC
V: TRBV7-2; J: TRBJ2-1; D: TRBD2; size: NA; CDR3: CASSLHVPTSGYNEQFF; DNA: TGTGCCAGCAGCTTACACGTGCCTACTAGCGGGTACAATGAGCAGTTCTTC
V: TRBV15; J: TRBJ2-7; D: NA; size: NA; CDR3: CATSMDTESYEQYF; DNA: TGTGCCACCAGCATGGACACAGAATCCTACGAGCAGTACTTC
V: TRBV6-5; J: TRBJ1-3; D: NA; size: NA; CDR3: CAIRSGTDGNTIYF; DNA: TGTGCCATTCGGAGTGGGACCGATGGAAACACCATATATTTT
V: TRBV5-4; J: TRBJ1-4; D: NA; size: NA; CDR3: CASRRREGEKLFF; DNA: TGTGCCAGCAGGCGGAGGGAAGGCGAAAAACTGTTTTTT
V: TRBV7-3; J: TRBJ2-7; D: TRBD2; size: NA; CDR3: CASSLNVGGLVNEQYF; DNA: TGTGCCAGCAGCTTAAACGTTGGGGGACTAGTCAACGAGCAGTACTTC
V: TRBV6-5; J: TRBJ1-1; D: TRBD1; size: NA; CDR3: CASSYFGQVHLGEAFF; DNA: TGTGCCAGCAGTTACTTCGGACAGGTCCACCTGGGCGAAGCTTTCTTT
V: TRBV7-2; J: TRBJ2-1; D: TRBD2; size: NA; CDR3: CASSPTGTSYEQFF; DNA: TGTGCCAGCAGCCCGACCGGGACTAGCTATGAGCAGTTCTTC
V: TRBV28; J: TRBJ2-7; D: TRBD1; size: NA; CDR3: CASNLNRDSGYEQYF; DNA: TGTGCCAGCAACCTCAACCGGGACAGTGGATACGAGCAGTACTTC
V: TRBV19; J: TRBJ1-1; D: TRBD1; size: NA; CDR3: CASSLQGLGTEAFF; DNA: TGTGCCAGTAGTCTACAGGGGCTTGGCACTGAAGCTTTCTTT
V: TRBV19; J: TRBJ2-1; D: TRBD2; size: NA; CDR3: CASSIYSGSYNEQFF; DNA: TGTGCCAGTAGTATTTACAGCGGGAGCTACAATGAGCAGTTCTTC
V: TRBV6-5; J: TRBJ2-1; D: NA; size: NA; CDR3: CASSYSEGNEQFF; DNA: TGTGCCAGCAGTTACTCCGAGGGGAATGAGCAGTTCTTC
V: TRBV14; J: TRBJ2-7; D: NA; size: few; CDR3: CASSHGRETYEQYF; DNA: TGTGCCAGCAGCCACGGTCGGGAGACCTACGAGCAGTACTTC
V: TRBV5-6; J: TRBJ1-2; D: NA; size: NA; CDR3: CASSPRNYGYTF; DNA: TGTGCCAGCAGCCCGAGGAACTATGGCTACACCTTC
V: TRBV6-2/TRBV6-3; J: TRBJ1-5; D: TRBD1; size: once; CDR3: CASSGTGLSNQPQHF; DNA: TGTGCCAGCAGTGGGACAGGACTTAGCAATCAGCCCCAGCATTTT
V: TRBV3-1/TRBV3-2; J: TRBJ2-1; D: NA; size: NA; CDR3: CASSQDQTGSRMKFF; DNA: TGTGCCAGCAGCCAAGATCAAACGGGGTCCCGGATGAAGTTCTTC
V: TRBV25-1; J: TRBJ2-7; D: NA; size: NA; CDR3: CVSSEQGTAYEQYF; DNA: TGTGTCAGCAGTGAACAAGGCACTGCCTACGAGCAGTACTTC
V: TRBV9; J: TRBJ2-5; D: TRBD2; size: NA; CDR3: CASSVEGGSGEETQYF; DNA: TGTGCCAGCAGCGTAGAGGGCGGGAGTGGGGAGGAGACCCAGTACTTC
V: TRBV14; J: TRBJ2-3; D: TRBD2; size: once; CDR3: CASSHPSGRAFSTDTQYF; DNA: TGTGCCAGCAGCCATCCCAGCGGGAGGGCTTTCAGCACAGATACGCAGTATTTT